These 5 T cell receptor beta chains were all obtained from the same sample, sequenced in a study of identical twins. In TCRdb, the 5' RACE reads were re-called with MiXCR into one record per CDR3 protein. The table has hundreds of thousands of distinct CDR3 sequences, approximately 7% seen once. These sequences were also reported in another study, on yellow fever vaccine responses in identical twins.

The sequencing sample was made of memory (CD45RO+) T cells sorted from blood. These receptors all come from a woman aged 18-29 years in good health.

The chain couples TRBV13 to TRBJ1-4, with a tentative D call TRBD1 (6 bases). Trimming pared 4 bases from V and 8 bases from J, leaving 17 bases between. The CDR3 length is 15 residues. Germline V gene sequence: CDR1 PRHDT, CDR2 FYEKMQ (reference sequence). The CDR3 region is CASSSRRRGEEKLFF. The CDR3 DNA sequence: TGTGCCAGCAGCTCGAGGAGGAGGGGGGAAGAAAAACTGTTTTTT.

The sample holds many counts of this clonotype. The V gene is TRBV12-3 or TRBV12-4, the J gene TRBJ2-3; D gene unclear. Trimming cost V 2 bases and J 2 bases, with 8 bases left between them. The length of the CDR3 is 14 residues. The CDR3 is CASSLLQSTDTQYF. Here the CDR3 DNA reads TGTGCCAGCAGTTTACTCCAGTCCACAGATACGCAGTATTTT.

The rearrangement uses TRBV12-3 or TRBV12-4 and TRBJ2-7; the D gene is possibly TRBD2 (6 bases). Between the trimmed V and J ends, which lost 6 bases and 0 bases, there was a span of 18 bases. This CDR3 has 16 residues. The CDR3 DNA sequence: TGTGCCAGCAGCCTAGGGACTTGGCGAAGCTCCTACGAGCAGTACTTC. This sequence encodes CASSLGTWRSSYEQYF.

In this sample, this clonotype turned up a few times. The rearrangement joins TRBV6-2 or TRBV6-3 to TRBJ2-7, with D tentatively TRBD2 (6 bases). There are 14 residues in the CDR3. CDR1 is MNHEY, CDR2 SVGEGT, per germline. V lost 5 bases and J 4 bases, leaving 15 bases between the germline ends. The CDR3 coding sequence is TGTGCCAGCAGTAAAACCGGGACTCAGTACGAGCAGTACTTC. Translated, it gives CASSKTGTQYEQYF.

This clonotype has just a few counts. The V and J genes are TRBV4-1 and TRBJ2-7, with 9 bases that match TRBD2. V lost 2 bases to trimming and J lost 2 bases; unmatched junction nucleotides: 7. This CDR3 is 16 amino acids long. CDR1 and CDR2 from the germline V gene are MGHRA and YSYEKL. CDR3 in amino acids: CASSQFLAGATYEQYF. The CDR3 DNA is TGCGCCAGCAGCCAATTTTTAGCGGGAGCCACCTACGAGCAGTACTTC.